The 17 T cell receptor beta chains below all came from one sample that was sequenced in a study of tumor-infiltrating lymphocytes in primary liver carcinoma. Constant-region priming of 500 ng total RNA yielded TCR beta cDNA. For TCR beta, libraries were produced by three nested multiplex PCR rounds using slightly modified ARM-PCR. Use of TRBV1-TRBV30 forward primers with a C-beta reverse primer characterized the first two PCR rounds, which lasted about 11 cycles each. TCRdb recomputed calls from the multiplex PCR reads with MiXCR, one row per CDR3 protein. The sample lists approximately 100,000 distinct CDR3 sequences, around two thirds occurring once. The tissue used was unsorted bulk material of about 17-33 mg. RNA and DNA were co-extracted from it with the AllPrep DNA/RNA mini kit. Specimen: liver tumor tissue from sampling region 2. As to subset: tumor region T2, inferior pole. The receptors here all came from a woman between 55 and 75 years old with primary liver carcinoma and hepatitis B virus infection.

This rearrangement joins TRBV29-1 to TRBJ2-2; a possible D gene is TRBD1 (7 bases). Trimming cost V 4 bases and J 14 bases, with 23 bases left between them. The CDR3 is 14 residues long. Germline values: CDR1 SQVTM, CDR2 ANQGSEA. The CDR3 loop is CSVVGRGVTGKLFF. The CDR3 DNA reads as TGCAGCGTTGTTGGCAGGGGGGTTACCGGGAAACTGTTTTTT.

The V call is TRBV12-3 or TRBV12-4, the J call TRBJ2-7; D is undetermined. V lost 0 bases, J lost 3 bases, and 9 bases lay in between. CDR3 length: 14 residues. CDR3 coding DNA: TGTGCCAGCAGTTTAGCTACTGGGTACTACGAGCAGTACTTC. Protein sequence: CASSLATGYYEQYF.

Comment on this clonotype: The CDR3 end shows no conserved phenylalanine or tryptophan, and so a read error is likely. This chain connects TRBV28 to TRBJ2-2, with a tentative D call TRBD2 (5 bases). Germline assignment: CDR1 MDHEN and CDR2 SYDVKM. The CDR3 has 17 amino acids. The V end lost 4 bases, the J end lost 1 base, and 16 bases lay between the germline ends. CDR3 amino acids: CASSSIGLARNTGELFL. CDR3 nucleotide sequence: TGTGCCAGCAGTTCCATAGGCTTAGCGCGGAACACCGGGGAGCTGTTTCTT.

The chain has TRBV29-1 and TRBJ2-3, with TRBD2 identical over 11 bases. CDR3 size: 15 residues. Germline values: CDR1 SQVTM, CDR2 ANQGSEA. The CDR3 loop reads CIMGLAESNTDTQYF. CDR3 sequence (DNA): TGCATCATGGGACTAGCGGAGTCTAACACAGATACGCAGTATTTT.

The chain links TRBV2 to TRBJ2-1, with TRBD2 identical over 9 bases. The trim removed 10 bases at V and 9 bases at J, leaving 4 bases unmatched. Germline V gene sequence: CDR1 SNHLY, CDR2 FYNNEI. CDR3 length: 11 amino acids. The CDR3: CATGLASEQFF. The DNA for the CDR3 is TGTGCCACTGGACTAGCGAGTGAGCAGTTCTTC.

With regard to this clonotype: Possible read error: a much larger clone is one base away. The rearrangement uses TRBV6-1 and TRBJ2-4; TRBD1 agrees at 7 bases. Germline V gives CDR1 MNHNS, CDR2 SASEGT. The CDR3 is made up of 16 amino acids. The CDR3 loop is CANSDPGQLAKNIQYF. CDR3 DNA sequence: TGTGCCAACAGTGACCCGGGACAGCTAGCCAAAAACATTCAGTACTTC.

With respect to this clonotype: This CDR3 fails to terminate in the conserved phenylalanine or tryptophan, so it likely reflects a read error. The CDR3 reads CTSSPQRGDRGYTL. CDR3 DNA sequence: TGCACCAGCAGCCCTCAAAGGGGAGATAGGGGCTACACCTTA. The chain joins TRBV11-2 to TRBJ1-2; perhaps TRBD1 as D (5 bases). The germline V gene encodes CDR1 SGHAT and CDR2 FQNNGV. This CDR3 has 14 residues.

As concerns this clonotype: The junction departs from the called germline gene at one end, perhaps through a read error. The chain joins TRBV29-1 to TRBJ2-1; D remains unclear. The CDR3 runs 12 residues. Germline V gene data show CDR1 as SQVTM and CDR2 as ANQGSEA. CDR3 region: CNVDQRGDEQFF. Here the CDR3 DNA reads TGCAACGTTGATCAGCGCGGTGATGAGCAATTCTTC.

A word on this clonotype: A much larger clonotype is one base distant, so this may be a read error. The CDR3 carries no conserved terminal phenylalanine or tryptophan, so it likely arises from a read error. This chain uses TRBV5-1 with TRBJ1-1; 9 bases line up with TRBD1. The CDR3 is made up of 13 amino acids. CDR1 and CDR2 (germline): SGHRS, YFSETQ. After removal of 2 bases from V and 11 bases from J, the junction contained 7 bases not matched to a gene. The DNA for the CDR3 is TGCGCCAGCAGCTTCGCTGGGGACAGGGTGGCTTTCTAT. It specifies CASSFAGDRVAFY.

The sample holds one count of this clonotype. Germline and junction disagree at one end, which may indicate a read error. The chain recombines TRBV7-9 with TRBJ2-2, with 11 bases identical to TRBD2. The germline V gene encodes CDR1 SEHNR and CDR2 FQNEAQ (reference sequence). The CDR3 is 17 amino acids. The CDR3 nucleotides are TGTGCCGGCAGGCGAGAGACTAGCGGGAACACCACCGCGGAGCTGTTTTTT. It yields the protein CAGRRETSGNTTAELFF.

A note on this clonotype: Its ends do not fully match the called genes, so a read error is possible. The chain uses TRBV6-1 and TRBJ1-3; D unclear. Germline V gives CDR1 MNHNS, CDR2 SASEGT. The CDR3 runs to 13 residues. The CDR3 loop is CASSERTGNTIHF. In nucleotides, the CDR3 is TGTGCCAGCAGCGAGCGGACTGGAAACACCATACATTTT.

This clonotype was seen only once. This may arise from a read error, as a much more abundant clone is one base away. This rearrangement joins TRBV7-8 to TRBJ1-5; D gene ambiguous. The germline V gene has CDR1 SGHVS and CDR2 FQNEAQ. V was trimmed by 1 base and J by 2 bases, leaving 6 bases between them. The CDR3 totals 14 residues. The CDR3 spells CASSLVQRNQPQHF. In nucleotides, the CDR3 is TGTGCCAGCAGCTTAGTACAGCGCAATCAGCCCCAGCATTTT.

The CDR3 sequence: CASHSVVRTEAFF. Here the CDR3 DNA reads TGTGCCAGCCACTCGGTCGTCCGGACTGAAGCTTTCTTT. The V call is TRBV28, the J call TRBJ1-1, with D hard to call. The CDR3 runs 13 residues. The germline gives CDR1 MDHEN, CDR2 SYDVKM. The V end lost 8 bases, the J end lost 5 bases, and 15 bases lay between the germline ends.

Of note for this clonotype: Just one base apart from a much larger clone, this may be a read error. V gene TRBV6-1 combines with J gene TRBJ1-5; D is perhaps TRBD1 (5 bases). The germline V gene has CDR1 MNHNS and CDR2 SASEGT. Trimming stripped 0 bases from V and 6 bases from J, with 12 bases between. The CDR3 runs to 15 residues. CDR3 sequence (DNA): TGTGCCAGCAGTGAAGCGGCCGGGGCATTTCAGCCCCAGCATTTT. This translates into CASSEAAGAFQPQHF.

About this clonotype itself: This may come from a read error, since a much larger clone is one base off. This rearrangement joins TRBV5-5 to TRBJ2-3, with D unclear. Germline values: CDR1 SGHKS, CDR2 YYEKEE (reference sequence). Trimming cost V 2 bases and J 2 bases, with 6 bases left between them. The CDR3 runs 13 residues. Here the CDR3 DNA reads TGTGCCAGCAGCTTTACTCACACAGATACGCAGTATTTT. It translates to CASSFTHTDTQYF.

This clonotype has a count of ten or more. J is TRBJ2-1 and V is TRBV5-6; 10 positions match TRBD2. Germline CDR1 is SGHDT and CDR2 is YYEEEE. The CDR3 sequence is 15 residues long. Trimming cost V 1 base and J 5 bases; bases outside gene matches: 3. Here the CDR3 DNA reads TGTGCCAGCAGCTTGTTAGGACTAGCGGACAATGAGCAGTTCTTC. It codes for CASSLLGLADNEQFF. The full variable domain, with the rest looked up from reference TRBV5-6 and TRBJ2-1, is DAGVTQSPTHLIKTRGQQVTLRCSPKSGHDTVSWYQQALGQGPQFIFQYYEEEERQRGNFPDRFSGHQFPNYSSELNVNALLLGDSALYLCASSLLGLADNEQFFGPGTRLTVL.

The V call is TRBV5-1, the J call TRBJ2-1, with TRBD1 identical over 12 bases. The germline gives CDR1 SGHRS, CDR2 YFSETQ. J lost 6 bases, V lost 6 bases, and 16 bases had no gene match. CDR3 length: 18 amino acids. Here the CDR3 reads CASIPGPGGDRGRNEQFF. In DNA form, the CDR3 reads TGCGCCAGCATCCCGGGACCCGGTGGGGACAGGGGGCGCAATGAGCAGTTCTTC.